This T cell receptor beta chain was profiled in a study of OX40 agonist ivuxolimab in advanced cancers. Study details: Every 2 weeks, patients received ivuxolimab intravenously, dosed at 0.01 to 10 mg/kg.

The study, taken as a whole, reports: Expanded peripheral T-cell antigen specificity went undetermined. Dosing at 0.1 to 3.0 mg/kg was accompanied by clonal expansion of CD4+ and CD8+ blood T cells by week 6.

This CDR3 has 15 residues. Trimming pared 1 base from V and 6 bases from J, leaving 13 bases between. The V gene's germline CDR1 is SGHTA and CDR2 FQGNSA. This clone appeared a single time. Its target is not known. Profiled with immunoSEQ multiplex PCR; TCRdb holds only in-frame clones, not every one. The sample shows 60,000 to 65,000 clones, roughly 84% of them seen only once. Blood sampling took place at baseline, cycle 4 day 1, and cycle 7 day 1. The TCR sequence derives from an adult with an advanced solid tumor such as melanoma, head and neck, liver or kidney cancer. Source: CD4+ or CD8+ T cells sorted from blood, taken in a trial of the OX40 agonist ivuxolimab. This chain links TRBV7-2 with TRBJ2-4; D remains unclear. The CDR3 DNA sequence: TGTGCCAGCAGCTTAGAGCTGGGCTCCCGAAACATTCAGTACTTC. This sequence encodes CASSLELGSRNIQYF. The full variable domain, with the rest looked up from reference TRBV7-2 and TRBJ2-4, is GAGVSQSPSNKVTEKGKDVELRCDPISGHTALYWYRQSLGQGLEFLIYFQGNSAPDKSGLPSDRFSAERTGGSVSTLTIQRTQQEDSAVYLCASSLELGSRNIQYFGAGTRLSVL.